This entry lists 26 T cell receptor beta chains sequenced from one sample in a study of T-cell memory formation after mild COVID-19. Each CDR3 protein is one row after TCRdb ran MiXCR on the 5' RACE reads. The profile shows 300,000 to 400,000 distinct CDR3 sequences, around 27% of them singletons. What was sequenced was PBMCs or a T cell subset sorted from them (not recorded which). The origin of the receptors is an adult woman who had mild COVID-19 (a few samples of this study predate the infection). Cell type and time point are not known.

The chain recombines TRBV11-2 with TRBJ2-2, with TRBD2 matching 12 bases. Trimming took 5 bases from V and 4 from J; bases not matched to a gene: 2. The CDR3 extends over 15 amino acids. The germline V gene encodes CDR1 SGHAT and CDR2 FQNNGV. The CDR3 region is CASSLAGGVTGELFF. DNA of the CDR3: TGTGCCAGCAGCCTAGCGGGGGGGGTCACCGGGGAGCTGTTTTTT.

This clonotype was detected ten times or more. V is TRBV12-3 or TRBV12-4 and J is TRBJ1-1; D is uncertain. This CDR3 has 10 residues. Trimming shortened V by 5 bases and J by 8 bases, and 6 bases separated the two germline ends. CDR3 bases: TGTGCCAGCAGTGGAGTAGAAGCTTTCTTT. Encoded protein: CASSGVEAFF.

The rearrangement joins TRBV20-1 to TRBJ2-1, with D unclear. Trimming stripped 6 bases from V and 0 bases from J, with 18 bases between. The CDR3 extends over 16 amino acids. Per the germline V gene, CDR1 is DFQATT and CDR2 is SNEGSKA (reference sequence). The CDR3 nucleotides are TGCAGTGCCCCAATGATGACGGCGAGCTCCTACAATGAGCAGTTCTTC. Amino acids: CSAPMMTASSYNEQFF.

The chain employs TRBV12-5 and TRBJ2-1; D perhaps matches TRBD2 (6 bases). The V gene lost 1 base and the J gene lost 5 bases, with 9 bases spanning the gap. This CDR3 spans 14 amino acids. Germline V gene lookup returns CDR1 LGHNT and CDR2 FRNRAP. CDR3 amino acids: CASGLDPGDNEQFF. The CDR3 nucleotides read TGTGCTAGTGGTTTGGACCCGGGAGACAATGAGCAGTTCTTC.

J is TRBJ2-5 and V is TRBV7-9; D perhaps matches TRBD2 (5 bases). CDR1 is SEHNR, CDR2 FQNEAQ, per germline (reference sequence). This CDR3 spans 19 amino acids. V was shortened by 1 base and J by 1 base, with 22 bases between the two germline ends. The CDR3 DNA follows: TGTGCCAGCAGCTTAGACCTTGAACTAGGGCAGGAAACCCAAGAGACCCAGTACTTC. It specifies CASSLDLELGQETQETQYF.

This clonotype was counted only a few times. The rearrangement joins TRBV12-3 or TRBV12-4 to TRBJ1-6; D gene ambiguous. The CDR3 length is 14 residues. Trimming took off 5 bases at V and 2 bases at J, with 7 bases between the two ends. CDR3 coding DNA: TGTGCCAGCAGTCAAGGGACCTATAATTCACCCCTCCACTTT. This codes for CASSQGTYNSPLHF.

In DNA form, the CDR3 reads TGTGCCAGCGAAGGTAGCCCTAGAAGCACAGATACGCAGTATTTT. Translating it yields CASEGSPRSTDTQYF. V usage is TRBV7-2 and J usage is TRBJ2-3; D is undetermined. The germline CDR1 and CDR2 sequences are SGHTA and FQGNSA. This CDR3 region has 15 residues. Between the trimmed V and J ends, which lost 8 bases and 0 bases, there was a span of 15 bases.

The chain is built from TRBV29-1 and TRBJ2-5; D is perhaps TRBD1 (6 bases). The V gene lost 6 bases and the J gene lost 5 bases, with 19 bases spanning the gap. Looked up from germline, CDR1 is SQVTM and CDR2 is ANQGSEA. The CDR3 has 14 amino acids. CDR3 coding DNA: TGCAGCGTACCTGTTGCGCGTCAGGGGGAGACCCAGTACTTC. Translated: CSVPVARQGETQYF.

The rearrangement links TRBV7-6 to TRBJ1-1; 8 nucleotides agree with TRBD1. The CDR3 extends over 17 amino acids. CDR1 and CDR2 from the germline V gene are SGHVS and FNYEAQ. J lost 4 bases, V lost 5 bases, and 15 bases had no gene match. CDR3 protein: CASSLHNRLGQGTEAFF. The CDR3 nucleotides are TGTGCCAGCAGCCTCCACAACCGCCTCGGACAGGGCACTGAAGCTTTCTTT.

This clonotype showed up just a few times. The chain joins TRBV29-1 to TRBJ2-7; D ambiguous. There are 13 residues in the CDR3. The germline V gene encodes CDR1 SQVTM and CDR2 ANQGSEA. V lost 4 bases to trimming and J lost 2 bases, with 12 bases between them. DNA for the CDR3: TGCAGCGTTGCCCCTAAGGGAACCTACGAGCAGTACTTC. Amino acids: CSVAPKGTYEQYF.

This rearrangement joins TRBV2 to TRBJ1-5, with a weak D call TRBD1 (5 bases). The V gene lost 8 bases and the J gene lost 9 bases, with 23 bases spanning the gap. There are 15 residues in the CDR3. The germline gives CDR1 SNHLY, CDR2 FYNNEI. The chain's CDR3 is CASQDTYLGDWPQHF. In DNA, the CDR3 is TGTGCCAGCCAGGACACCTACCTTGGCGATTGGCCCCAGCATTTT.

V usage is TRBV5-1 and J usage is TRBJ1-1; 8 bases match TRBD1. There are 15 residues in the CDR3. Germline loops: CDR1 SGHRS, CDR2 YFSETQ. Trimming at V came to 6 bases and at J to 0 bases, leaving 7 bases not matched to a gene. This chain's CDR3 is CASIGQGTMNTEAFF. CDR3 coding DNA: TGCGCCAGCATAGGACAGGGTACAATGAACACTGAAGCTTTCTTT.

On this clonotype itself: At one end the junction does not follow the germline gene, possibly because of a read error. The CDR3 sequence is CASSSGFTLNEKFF. CDR3 DNA sequence: TGTGCCAGCAGTTCAGGGTTTACGCTCAATGAGAAGTTCTTC. The chain employs TRBV12-3 or TRBV12-4 and TRBJ2-1; TRBD1 might be the D (5 bases). This CDR3 comprises 14 residues.

Ten or more counts support this clonotype. V and J are TRBV9 and TRBJ2-2; D is undetermined. Germline loops: CDR1 SGDLS, CDR2 YYNGEE. The V end lost 4 bases, the J end lost 1 base, and 17 bases lay between the germline ends. There are 17 residues in the CDR3. The DNA of the CDR3 is TGTGCCAGCAGCATCCCACTTGACGGGCGGAACACCGGGGAGCTGTTTTTT. Translated, it gives CASSIPLDGRNTGELFF.

The chain combines TRBV29-1 with TRBJ2-7; D not certain. The CDR3 has 15 residues. Germline loops: CDR1 SQVTM, CDR2 ANQGSEA. V dropped 6 bases and J dropped 0 bases, with 18 bases sitting between them. In DNA, the CDR3 is TGCAGCGTGAACACTTGGGGTGAGAGCTCCTACGAGCAGTACTTC. The encoded protein is CSVNTWGESSYEQYF.

The chain links TRBV20-1 to TRBJ2-7; 9 positions match TRBD1. Germline loops: CDR1 DFQATT, CDR2 SNEGSKA (reference sequence). The CDR3 contains 13 residues. V trimming: 2 bases; J trimming: 4 bases; junction bases outside the gene matches: 3. The chain's CDR3 is CSARKQGAYEQYF. Here the CDR3 DNA reads TGCAGTGCTAGAAAACAGGGGGCGTACGAGCAGTACTTC.

The rearrangement links TRBV5-6 to TRBJ2-1, with TRBD1 matching over 8 bases. The V segment lost 3 bases and the J segment 5 bases; nucleotides outside the gene matches: 7. Germline V CDR1 and CDR2: SGHDT, YYEEEE. CDR3 length: 15 amino acids. DNA for the CDR3: TGTGCCAGCAGCTACTGGACAGGGCTAGACAATGAGCAGTTCTTC. Protein: CASSYWTGLDNEQFF.

The V and J genes are TRBV19 and TRBJ1-1; D unresolved. Germline V gene sequence: CDR1 LNHDA, CDR2 SQIVND (reference sequence). There are 15 residues in the CDR3. V lost 5 bases and J 4 bases, leaving 17 bases between the germline ends. CDR3 residues: CASSPTSVHGTEAFF. CDR3 DNA: TGTGCCAGTAGTCCGACCTCGGTTCATGGCACTGAAGCTTTCTTT. Supplemented by reference TRBV19 and TRBJ1-1, the full variable domain reads DGGITQSPKYLFRKEGQNVTLSCEQNLNHDAMYWYRQDPGQGLRLIYYSQIVNDFQKGDIAEGYSVSREKKESFPLTVTSAQKNPTAFYLCASSPTSVHGTEAFFGQGTRLTVV.

There are a few counts of this clonotype. The rearrangement uses TRBV11-2 and TRBJ2-7; 9 positions match TRBD1. The CDR3 spans 17 residues. Trimming at V came to 4 bases and at J to 5 bases, leaving 15 bases not matched to a gene. Germline V gene lookup returns CDR1 SGHAT and CDR2 FQNNGV. The CDR3 sequence is CASSSYPKQGALDEQYF. The CDR3 DNA reads as TGTGCCAGCAGCTCTTACCCCAAACAGGGGGCGCTTGACGAGCAGTACTTC.

The CDR3 DNA is TGTGCCAGCAGTTTAATGGGGTACTCGGCGGGGGAGCTGTTTTTT. Residues: CASSLMGYSAGELFF. The V and J genes are TRBV27 and TRBJ2-2; D ambiguous. V dropped 2 bases and J dropped 8 bases, with 15 bases sitting between them. Germline CDR1 and CDR2: MNHEY and SMNVEV (reference sequence). CDR3 size: 15 residues.

The chain has TRBV5-1 and TRBJ2-3; the D call may be TRBD1 or TRBD2 (5 bases each). The CDR3 has 14 residues. Trimming removed 4 bases at V and 5 bases at J, with 14 bases between. Germline V lookup: CDR1 SGHRS, CDR2 YFSETQ. The CDR3 sequence is CASSDGTTRDTQYF. CDR3 DNA: TGCGCCAGCAGCGACGGGACCACCAGAGATACGCAGTATTTT. Filled out from reference TRBV5-1 and TRBJ2-3, the complete variable domain reads KAGVTQTPRYLIKTRGQQVTLSCSPISGHRSVSWYQQTPGQGLQFLFEYFSETQRNKGNFPGRFSGRQFSNSRSEMNVSTLELGDSALYLCASSDGTTRDTQYFGPGTRLTVL.

The chain recombines TRBV4-3 with TRBJ1-2; the match to TRBD1 covers 10 bases. CDR3 length equals 20 residues. The germline V gene has CDR1 LGHNA and CDR2 YSLEER. Trimming at V came to 0 bases and at J to 1 base, leaving 14 bases not matched to a gene. The CDR3 DNA reads TGCGCCAGCAGCCAAGATCTAACCCGATGGGGACAGGGGTATAACTATGGCTACACCTTC. Its protein is CASSQDLTRWGQGYNYGYTF.

The chain couples TRBV3-1 to TRBJ2-3, with D tentatively TRBD1 or TRBD2 (6 bases each). The ends were cut back, 4 bases at V and 2 bases at J, with 16 bases in the middle. Looked up from germline, CDR1 is LGHDT and CDR2 is YNNKEL (reference sequence). This CDR3 is built from 16 residues. CDR3 in DNA: TGTGCCAGCAGCCTCATGCCGGGGGCAAACACAGATACGCAGTATTTT. Its protein is CASSLMPGANTDTQYF.

The chain couples TRBV9 to TRBJ1-6; D is perhaps TRBD1 (6 bases). Germline V gives CDR1 SGDLS, CDR2 YYNGEE. Trimming shortened V by 4 bases and J by 7 bases, and 21 bases separated the two germline ends. The CDR3 runs to 17 residues. The CDR3 spells CASSTRRDIVLNSPLHF. The CDR3 DNA reads as TGTGCCAGCAGCACCCGCCGGGACATTGTTTTAAATTCACCCCTCCACTTT.

This clonotype was seen more than once but under ten times. The chain uses TRBV20-1 and TRBJ2-1, with TRBD2 identical over 7 bases. J lost 5 bases, V lost 4 bases, and 2 bases had no gene match. CDR1 DFQATT and CDR2 SNEGSKA come from the germline V gene (reference sequence). There are 12 residues in the CDR3. This CDR3 is CSATLADNEQFF. As DNA, the CDR3 is TGCAGTGCTACCCTAGCGGACAATGAGCAGTTCTTC.

The V call is TRBV5-1, the J call TRBJ1-2; 8 bases are a match to TRBD1. CDR3 length: 15 residues. Germline V gene sequence: CDR1 SGHRS, CDR2 YFSETQ. V gave up 3 bases and J gave up 6 bases; unmatched junction bases: 10. CDR3 in DNA: TGCGCCAGCAGCTCCCAGGGGGCGCCGTATGATGGCTACACCTTC. Its translation: CASSSQGAPYDGYTF.